A single sample gave rise to the 18 T cell receptor beta chains below, sequenced in a study of blood T cell repertoires in COVID-19. Assay: immunoSEQ multiplex PCR; the TCRdb copy retains only in-frame clones and omits some. The table shows hundreds of thousands of clones, with approximately 91% occurring only once. The source material was peripheral blood. Every receptor here comes from a woman aged 45-65 years with COVID-19, enrolled during active disease.

V gene TRBV6-5 combines with J gene TRBJ1-2; D perhaps matches TRBD1 (5 bases). The V end was cut by 2 bases, the J end by 8 bases, with 15 bases between. Germline V gene lookup returns CDR1 MNHEY and CDR2 SVGAGI. The CDR3 is 14 residues long. CDR3 DNA sequence: TGTGCCAGCAGTTACCGGGAGGTAGGGGACGGCTACACCTTC. This translates into CASSYREVGDGYTF.

This chain connects TRBV27 to TRBJ2-6; the match to TRBD1 covers 10 bases. Germline V gives CDR1 MNHEY, CDR2 SMNVEV (reference sequence). The CDR3 runs to 16 residues. V trimming: 6 bases; J trimming: 3 bases; junction bases outside the gene matches: 5. The DNA for the CDR3 is TGTGCCAGCAGCCGACAGGGGGCGCGTGGGGCCAACGTCCTGACTTTC. Translation: CASSRQGARGANVLTF.

About this clone itself: The sample holds other DNA sequences that translate to the same CDR3. The V call is TRBV9, the J call TRBJ1-2, with a weak D call TRBD1 (6 bases). Trimming took 0 bases from V and 0 from J, leaving 6 bases between them. Germline-derived CDR1 and CDR2 are SGDLS and YYNGEE. The CDR3 sequence is 14 residues long. The CDR3 protein is CASSVDRANYGYTF. The CDR3 DNA sequence: TGTGCCAGCAGCGTAGACAGGGCTAACTATGGCTACACCTTC.

The genes are TRBV6-5 and TRBJ2-7; 11 bases agree with TRBD1. This CDR3 spans 12 amino acids. The J segment lost 6 bases and the V segment lost 11 bases, leaving 6 bases of the junction unmatched. Looked up from germline, CDR1 is MNHEY and CDR2 is SVGAGI. The CDR3 coding sequence is TGTGCCTGGCGGACAGGGGGCGGCGAGCAGTACTTC. Translating gives CAWRTGGGEQYF.

Details on this clone: At the DNA level, this CDR3 is encoded by other sequences in the same sample as well. The rearrangement uses TRBV7-9 and TRBJ2-2, with no clear D. Germline-derived CDR1 and CDR2 are SEHNR and FQNEAQ (reference sequence). The V gene lost 5 bases and the J gene lost 2 bases, with 6 bases spanning the gap. The CDR3 is 13 amino acids. The CDR3 coding sequence is TGTGCCAGCAGCCTCCTCAACACCGGGGAGCTGTTTTTT. Translation gives CASSLLNTGELFF.

The rearrangement links TRBV13 to TRBJ1-1; TRBD1 agrees at 7 bases. The CDR3 runs to 13 residues. Trimming at V came to 5 bases and at J to 3 bases, leaving 3 bases not matched to a gene. Germline V gene lookup returns CDR1 PRHDT and CDR2 FYEKMQ (reference sequence). CDR3 residues: CASSQGTDTEAFF. DNA of the CDR3: TGTGCCAGCAGCCAAGGGACAGACACTGAAGCTTTCTTT.

The chain employs TRBV24-1 and TRBJ1-1, with D unclear. The CDR3 extends over 12 amino acids. The V gene lost 7 bases and the J gene lost 1 base, with 6 bases spanning the gap. Germline V lookup: CDR1 KGHDR, CDR2 SFDVKD. DNA of the CDR3: TGTGCCACCAGGGCCGAGAACACTGAAGCTTTCTTT. It specifies CATRAENTEAFF.

This chain joins TRBV9 and TRBJ2-2; D perhaps matches TRBD1 (6 bases). Per the germline V gene, CDR1 is SGDLS and CDR2 is YYNGEE. The CDR3 has 12 residues. Trimming cost V 3 bases and J 7 bases, with 7 bases left between them. CDR3 in DNA: TGTGCCAGCAGCGAAGGGGGCGGGGAGCTGTTTTTT. Its protein is CASSEGGGELFF.

V usage is TRBV11-2 and J usage is TRBJ2-1; 7 nucleotides agree with TRBD1. With 4 bases clipped from V and 1 base from J, the junction kept 7 bases outside the gene matches. The germline gives CDR1 SGHAT, CDR2 FQNNGV. The CDR3 is 16 amino acids. The CDR3 DNA reads TGTGCCAGCAGCTCCAACAGGGGCGATTCCTACAATGAGCAGTTCTTC. Its translation is CASSSNRGDSYNEQFF. The full variable domain, with the rest looked up from reference TRBV11-2 and TRBJ2-1, is EAGVAQSPRYKIIEKRQSVAFWCNPISGHATLYWYQQILGQGPKLLIQFQNNGVVDDSQLPKDRFSAERLKGVDSTLKIQPAKLEDSAVYLCASSSNRGDSYNEQFFGPGTRLTVL.

This chain joins TRBV19 and TRBJ2-2; 10 bases map to TRBD1. Looked up from germline, CDR1 is LNHDA and CDR2 is SQIVND (reference sequence). There are 15 residues in the CDR3. V lost 8 bases, J lost 4 bases, and 7 bases stayed unmatched. The CDR3, as DNA: TGTGCCAGTCAAGACAGGGGGCGAGGCACCGGGGAGCTGTTTTTT. It codes for CASQDRGRGTGELFF.

The chain joins TRBV19 to TRBJ1-1; D remains ambiguous. V gave up 3 bases and J gave up 0 bases, with 5 bases separating them. The germline V gene encodes CDR1 LNHDA and CDR2 SQIVND (reference sequence). The CDR3 runs 13 residues. The DNA for the CDR3 is TGTGCCAGTAGTATGGCAATGAACACTGAAGCTTTCTTT. Translation: CASSMAMNTEAFF.

This chain links TRBV6-1 with TRBJ2-1; D uncertain. The length of the CDR3 is 15 residues. The V end was cut by 6 bases, the J end by 0 bases, with 12 bases between. Germline V gene data show CDR1 as MNHNS and CDR2 as SASEGT. CDR3 bases: TGTGCCAGCAGGAAACAGCCATCCTCCTACAATGAGCAGTTCTTC. Amino acids: CASRKQPSSYNEQFF.

This clone was seen more than once but under ten times. The chain employs TRBV3-1 (or the pseudogene TRBV3-2) and TRBJ1-3; maybe TRBD1 (5 bases). Looked up from germline, CDR1 is LGHDT and CDR2 is YNNKEL (reference sequence). The CDR3 totals 16 residues. V lost 1 base and J 0 bases, leaving 10 bases between the germline ends. The CDR3 DNA reads as TGTGCCAGCAGCCAAGCCTTCGGGGGCTCTGGAAACACCATATATTTT. It encodes CASSQAFGGSGNTIYF.

This chain uses TRBV6-1 with TRBJ1-4, with TRBD1 identical over 7 bases. Germline trimming cut 3 bases from V and 7 bases from J; bases unmatched to any gene: 5. The CDR3 has 14 residues. Germline CDR1 MNHNS, CDR2 SASEGT. CDR3 sequence: CASSDFRDSEKLFF. CDR3 nucleotide sequence: TGTGCCAGCAGTGATTTCCGGGACAGTGAAAAACTGTTTTTT.

The gene calls are TRBV3-1 (or the pseudogene TRBV3-2) and TRBJ2-3; D is uncertain. This CDR3 spans 13 amino acids. CDR1 and CDR2 from the germline V gene are LGHDT and YNNKEL (reference sequence). Trimming removed 3 bases at V and 5 bases at J, with 9 bases between. Here the CDR3 DNA reads TGTGCCAGCAGCCAGAACTCGGGAGATACGCAGTATTTT. As protein: CASSQNSGDTQYF.

This clone was found a few times. The chain joins TRBV3-1 (or the pseudogene TRBV3-2) to TRBJ2-3, with 9 bases lining up with TRBD1. The trim removed 8 bases at V and 6 bases at J, leaving 15 bases unmatched. CDR1 LGHDT and CDR2 YNNKEL come from the germline V gene (reference sequence). The CDR3 extends over 16 amino acids. For the CDR3, the DNA is TGTGCCAGCTTCCCCGGGACAGGGTCCACCCCGGATACGCAGTATTTT. Residues: CASFPGTGSTPDTQYF.

This clone appeared a single time. The chain joins TRBV5-1 to TRBJ1-3; maybe TRBD1 (5 bases). V shed 1 base and J shed 2 bases, with 10 bases lying between them. Germline V gene data show CDR1 as SGHRS and CDR2 as YFSETQ. The CDR3 has 15 amino acids. The CDR3 sequence: CASSLSGATGNTIYF. The CDR3 DNA reads as TGCGCCAGCAGCTTGAGCGGGGCAACTGGAAACACCATATATTTT. Variable domain in full (rest from reference TRBV5-1 and TRBJ1-3): KAGVTQTPRYLIKTRGQQVTLSCSPISGHRSVSWYQQTPGQGLQFLFEYFSETQRNKGNFPGRFSGRQFSNSRSEMNVSTLELGDSALYLCASSLSGATGNTIYFGEGSWLTVV.

V and J are TRBV6-1 and TRBJ2-1, with D hard to call. CDR3 size: 14 residues. V shed 1 base and J shed 4 bases, with 8 bases lying between them. Germline V lookup: CDR1 MNHNS, CDR2 SASEGT. The CDR3 spells CASSEGSRYNEQFF. Here the CDR3 DNA reads TGTGCCAGCAGTGAAGGGTCGAGGTACAATGAGCAGTTCTTC.